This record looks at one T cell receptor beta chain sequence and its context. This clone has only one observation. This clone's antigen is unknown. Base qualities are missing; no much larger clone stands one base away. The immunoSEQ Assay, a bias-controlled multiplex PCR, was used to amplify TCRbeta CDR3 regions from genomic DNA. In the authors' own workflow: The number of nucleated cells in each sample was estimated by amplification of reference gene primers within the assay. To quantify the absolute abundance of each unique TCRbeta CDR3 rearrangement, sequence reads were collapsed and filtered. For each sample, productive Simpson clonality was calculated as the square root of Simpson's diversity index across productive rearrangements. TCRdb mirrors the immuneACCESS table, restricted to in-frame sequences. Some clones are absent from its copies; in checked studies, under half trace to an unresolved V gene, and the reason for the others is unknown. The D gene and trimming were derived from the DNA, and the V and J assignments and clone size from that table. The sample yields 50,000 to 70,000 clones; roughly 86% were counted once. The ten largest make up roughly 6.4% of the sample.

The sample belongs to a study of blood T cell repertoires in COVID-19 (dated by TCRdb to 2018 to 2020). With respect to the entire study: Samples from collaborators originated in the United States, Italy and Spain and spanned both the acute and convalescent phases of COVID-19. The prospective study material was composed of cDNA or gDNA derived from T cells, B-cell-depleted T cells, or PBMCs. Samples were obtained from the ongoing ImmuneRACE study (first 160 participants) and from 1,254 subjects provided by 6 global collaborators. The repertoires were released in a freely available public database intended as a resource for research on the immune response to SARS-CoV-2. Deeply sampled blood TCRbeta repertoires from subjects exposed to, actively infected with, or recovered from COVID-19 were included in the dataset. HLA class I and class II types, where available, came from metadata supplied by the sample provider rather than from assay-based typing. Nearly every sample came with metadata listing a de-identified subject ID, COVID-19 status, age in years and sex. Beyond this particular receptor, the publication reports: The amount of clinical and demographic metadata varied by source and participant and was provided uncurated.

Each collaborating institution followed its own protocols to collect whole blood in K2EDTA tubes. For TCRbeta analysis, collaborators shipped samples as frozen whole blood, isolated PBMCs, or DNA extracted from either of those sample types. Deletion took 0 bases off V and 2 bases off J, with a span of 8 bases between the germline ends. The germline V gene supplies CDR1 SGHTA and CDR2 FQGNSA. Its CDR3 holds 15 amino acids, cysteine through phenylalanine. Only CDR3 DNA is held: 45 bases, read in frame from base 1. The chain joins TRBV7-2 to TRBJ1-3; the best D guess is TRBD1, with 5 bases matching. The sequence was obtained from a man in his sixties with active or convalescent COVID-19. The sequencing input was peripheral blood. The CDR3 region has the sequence CASSLAGQTGNTIYF. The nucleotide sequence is TGTGCCAGCAGCTTAGCGGGGCAGACTGGAAACACCATATATTTT.